Listed below are T cell receptor beta chains from one sample, sequenced in a study of blood T cell repertoires in COVID-19. Generated by immunoSEQ multiplex PCR, the TCRdb table keeps only in-frame clones and is missing some. This table has about 190,000 clones, around nine tenths appearing once. What was sequenced was peripheral blood. Receptors were obtained from a man aged 25-45 years with acute or convalescent COVID-19. Both conserved end residues are part of each CDR3. Fields, in order: CDR3 DNA, CDR3 protein, V gene, J gene, clone size, D gene. The D gene is left open where the match is weak. Where a row states a size, it is once, few, many or the class of an expanded clone; other rows omit it.

CDR3nt: TGTGCCTGGAGAGTGACAGGGCGAACCTACGAGCAGTACTTC; CDR3aa: CAWRVTGRTYEQYF; v_gene: TRBV30; j_gene: TRBJ2-7; abundance: NA; d_gene: TRBD1
CDR3nt: TGTGCCTGGAGTGTAAAGAACAGACAAGAGACCCAGTACTTC; CDR3aa: CAWSVKNRQETQYF; v_gene: TRBV30; j_gene: TRBJ2-5; abundance: NA; d_gene: NA
CDR3nt: TGCGCCAGCAGATCGGACAGAACTTATTCACCCCTCCACTTT; CDR3aa: CASRSDRTYSPLHF; v_gene: TRBV5-1; j_gene: TRBJ1-6; abundance: NA; d_gene: NA
CDR3nt: TGTGCCAGCAGTGGGGGGCCGGGACGTGAAGCTTTCTTT; CDR3aa: CASSGGPGREAFF; v_gene: TRBV6-4; j_gene: TRBJ1-1; abundance: NA; d_gene: NA
CDR3nt: TGTGCCAGCAGCTCGGACAGAACGAACACTGAAGCTTTCTTT; CDR3aa: CASSSDRTNTEAFF; v_gene: TRBV11-3; j_gene: TRBJ1-1; abundance: NA; d_gene: NA
CDR3nt: TGCGCCAGCAGCACCTCATCACTCGGGACAGGGGCCTACGAGCAGTACTTC; CDR3aa: CASSTSSLGTGAYEQYF; v_gene: TRBV5-1; j_gene: TRBJ2-7; abundance: NA; d_gene: TRBD1
CDR3nt: TGCGCCAGCAGCATCAGCGGGACGCAAGAGACCCAGTACTTC; CDR3aa: CASSISGTQETQYF; v_gene: TRBV5-1; j_gene: TRBJ2-5; abundance: NA; d_gene: TRBD2
CDR3nt: TGTGCCAGCAGTGAAGACATCGCCTCTGGAAACACCATATATTTT; CDR3aa: CASSEDIASGNTIYF; v_gene: TRBV2; j_gene: TRBJ1-3; abundance: NA; d_gene: NA
CDR3nt: TGTGCCAGCAGCCAAGATCTTGTCCGAGGGGGCTACACCTTC; CDR3aa: CASSQDLVRGGYTF; v_gene: TRBV3-1/TRBV3-2; j_gene: TRBJ1-2; abundance: NA; d_gene: NA
CDR3nt: TGTGCCAGTAGTACCCCGGGGACAGGGGGTTCACCCCTCCACTTT; CDR3aa: CASSTPGTGGSPLHF; v_gene: TRBV19; j_gene: TRBJ1-6; abundance: NA; d_gene: TRBD1
CDR3nt: TGTGCCATCAGGGGGACAGGGGAAAACTATGGCTACACCTTC; CDR3aa: CAIRGTGENYGYTF; v_gene: TRBV10-3; j_gene: TRBJ1-2; abundance: NA; d_gene: TRBD1
CDR3nt: TGCAGTGCTAGTCTTGCAACTAATGAAAAACTGTTTTTT; CDR3aa: CSASLATNEKLFF; v_gene: TRBV20-1; j_gene: TRBJ1-4; abundance: NA; d_gene: NA
CDR3nt: TGCGCCAGCAGCTTGGAGGCAGGGAATCAGCCCCAGCATTTT; CDR3aa: CASSLEAGNQPQHF; v_gene: TRBV5-1; j_gene: TRBJ1-5; abundance: NA; d_gene: NA
CDR3nt: TGTGCCTGGAGTCCGACTAGCGGGGGATTCACAGATACGCAGTATTTT; CDR3aa: CAWSPTSGGFTDTQYF; v_gene: TRBV30; j_gene: TRBJ2-3; abundance: NA; d_gene: TRBD2
CDR3nt: TGTGCCAGCAGCTTAGGGTCTAAGCCCCAGCATTTT; CDR3aa: CASSLGSKPQHF; v_gene: TRBV7-9; j_gene: TRBJ1-5; abundance: NA; d_gene: NA
CDR3nt: TGCGCCAGCAGTGAGACGGCGGGGGCCTCCTACGAGCAGTACTTC; CDR3aa: CASSETAGASYEQYF; v_gene: TRBV10-2; j_gene: TRBJ2-7; abundance: NA; d_gene: NA
CDR3nt: TGTGCCAGCTCTACCAATGGACAGGGAGGACAGCCCCAGCATTTT; CDR3aa: CASSTNGQGGQPQHF; v_gene: TRBV18; j_gene: TRBJ1-5; abundance: NA; d_gene: TRBD1
CDR3nt: TGCGCCAGCAGCTTTTTGGGGGCAGGGCCCAATGAGCAGTTCTTC; CDR3aa: CASSFLGAGPNEQFF; v_gene: TRBV5-1; j_gene: TRBJ2-1; abundance: few; d_gene: NA
CDR3nt: TGTGCCAGCAGCGTAGGCGGACAGGGAGGGCAGCCCCAGCATTTT; CDR3aa: CASSVGGQGGQPQHF; v_gene: TRBV9; j_gene: TRBJ1-5; abundance: NA; d_gene: TRBD1
CDR3nt: TGTGCCAGCTCCCGGGACAGCGCCGGGGAGCTGTTTTTT; CDR3aa: CASSRDSAGELFF; v_gene: TRBV9; j_gene: TRBJ2-2; abundance: NA; d_gene: TRBD1
CDR3nt: TGTGCCAGCACCGAGACAGGTCCTAATTCACCCCTCCACTTT; CDR3aa: CASTETGPNSPLHF; v_gene: TRBV6-5; j_gene: TRBJ1-6; abundance: NA; d_gene: NA
CDR3nt: TGTGCCTGGAGTGTACTTGCTGAAGCTTTCTTT; CDR3aa: CAWSVLAEAFF; v_gene: TRBV30; j_gene: TRBJ1-1; abundance: NA; d_gene: NA
CDR3nt: TGTGCCTGCTCCGCGGGGAGCTTTTCTTTCACAGATACGCAGTATTTT; CDR3aa: CACSAGSFSFTDTQYF; v_gene: TRBV7-9; j_gene: TRBJ2-3; abundance: NA; d_gene: NA